These 8 T cell receptor beta chains came from one sample sequenced in a study of shared clonotypes between healthy human individuals. TCRdb keeps only in-frame clones here, not all; method: immunoSEQ multiplex PCR. The sample carries roughly 2,500,000 clones, approximately 93% recorded once. The material sequenced was naive CD4+ T cells from PBMCs. As for subset: CD45RA+ positively selected. Receptor source: a man younger than 30 in good health. Some clones in this sample may be carry-over from other donors' samples.

This chain connects TRBV28 to TRBJ2-7, with D uncertain. V was cut by 6 bases and J by 3 bases, with 15 bases left in between. The germline V gene has CDR1 MDHEN and CDR2 SYDVKM. The CDR3 covers 14 residues. For the CDR3, the DNA is TGTGCCAGCAGCGATCAGAACTGGATCTACGAGCAGTACTTC. Translated, it gives CASSDQNWIYEQYF.

The chain couples TRBV7-9 to TRBJ1-2; weak D call: TRBD1 (6 bases). The germline V gene has CDR1 SEHNR and CDR2 FQNEAQ (reference sequence). V lost 3 bases to trimming and J lost 3 bases, with 14 bases between them. The CDR3 spans 15 residues. The chain's CDR3 is CASSLWGARDYGYTF. As DNA, the CDR3 is TGTGCCAGCAGCTTGTGGGGGGCTCGGGACTATGGCTACACCTTC.

The chain uses TRBV9 and TRBJ2-7, with D tentatively TRBD1 or TRBD2 (5 bases each). The V gene lost 1 base and the J gene lost 2 bases, with 7 bases spanning the gap. This CDR3 is 13 amino acids long. Germline V gene data show CDR1 as SGDLS and CDR2 as YYNGEE. The CDR3 coding sequence is TGTGCCAGCAGCGTAAGGGGACCCTACGAGCAGTACTTC. Its protein is CASSVRGPYEQYF.

This chain connects TRBV5-3 to TRBJ1-3; D not resolved. TRBV5-3 is recorded as an ORF, its role being uncertain. The CDR3 covers 19 residues. The V gene lost 1 base and the J gene lost 0 bases, with 20 bases spanning the gap. The CDR3 sequence is CARSLKLSRWSASGNTIYF. The CDR3 DNA follows: TGTGCCAGAAGCTTGAAATTGTCTCGGTGGTCGGCCTCTGGAAACACCATATATTTT.

The chain is built from TRBV27 and TRBJ1-1; TRBD1 is a possible D gene (6 bases). There are 16 residues in the CDR3. Trimming removed 3 bases at V and 1 base at J, with 15 bases between. Germline CDR1 and CDR2: MNHEY and SMNVEV (reference sequence). In DNA form, the CDR3 reads TGTGCCAGCAGTTTTACTAAACAGGGACCGAACACTGAAGCTTTCTTT. Translating gives CASSFTKQGPNTEAFF.

In the case of this clone: The sample contains more than one DNA sequence encoding this CDR3. The chain is built from TRBV4-1 and TRBJ2-3; TRBD2 matches 8 bases. The germline gives CDR1 MGHRA, CDR2 YSYEKL. V gave up 1 base and J gave up 5 bases; unmatched junction bases: 5. The CDR3 has 15 residues. CDR3 residues: CASSQGLAGLDTQYF. CDR3 in DNA: TGCGCCAGCAGCCAAGGCCTAGCGGGTCTAGATACGCAGTATTTT.

The V and J genes are TRBV5-6 and TRBJ2-7; D gene uncertain. Germline V gene lookup returns CDR1 SGHDT and CDR2 YYEEEE. V lost 0 bases to trimming and J lost 2 bases, with 9 bases between them. The CDR3 is 14 amino acids. CDR3: CASSLGVTTYEQYF. CDR3 bases: TGTGCCAGCAGCTTGGGTGTGACAACCTACGAGCAGTACTTC.

This clone is a singleton in its sample. The J gene is TRBJ1-2, the V gene TRBV5-8; D is uncertain. The CDR3 has 15 amino acids. The germline V gene has CDR1 SGHTS and CDR2 YDEGEE. V lost 0 bases to trimming and J lost 4 bases, with 13 bases between them. In nucleotides, the CDR3 is TGTGCCAGCAGCTTGGGGATCATACACTCCTATGGCTACACCTTC. Translated, it gives CASSLGIIHSYGYTF. The full variable domain, with the rest looked up from reference TRBV5-8 and TRBJ1-2, is EAGVTQSPTHLIKTRGQQATLRCSPISGHTSVYWYQQALGLGLQFLLWYDEGEERNRGNFPPRFSGRQFPNYSSELNVNALELEDSALYLCASSLGIIHSYGYTFGSGTRLTVV.